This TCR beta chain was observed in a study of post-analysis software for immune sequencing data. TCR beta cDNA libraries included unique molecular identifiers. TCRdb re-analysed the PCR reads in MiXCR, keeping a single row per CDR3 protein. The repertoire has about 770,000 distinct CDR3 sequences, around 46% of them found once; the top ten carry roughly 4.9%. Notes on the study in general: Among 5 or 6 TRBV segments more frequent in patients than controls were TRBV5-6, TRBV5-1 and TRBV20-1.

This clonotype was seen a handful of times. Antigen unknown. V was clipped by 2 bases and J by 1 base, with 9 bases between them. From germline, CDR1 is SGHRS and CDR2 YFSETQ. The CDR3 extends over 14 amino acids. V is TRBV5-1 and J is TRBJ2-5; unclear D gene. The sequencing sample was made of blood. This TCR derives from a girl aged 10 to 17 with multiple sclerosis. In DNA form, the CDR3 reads TGCGCCAGCAGCTTTCGGCCAGGCCAAGAGACCCAGTACTTC. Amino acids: CASSFRPGQETQYF.